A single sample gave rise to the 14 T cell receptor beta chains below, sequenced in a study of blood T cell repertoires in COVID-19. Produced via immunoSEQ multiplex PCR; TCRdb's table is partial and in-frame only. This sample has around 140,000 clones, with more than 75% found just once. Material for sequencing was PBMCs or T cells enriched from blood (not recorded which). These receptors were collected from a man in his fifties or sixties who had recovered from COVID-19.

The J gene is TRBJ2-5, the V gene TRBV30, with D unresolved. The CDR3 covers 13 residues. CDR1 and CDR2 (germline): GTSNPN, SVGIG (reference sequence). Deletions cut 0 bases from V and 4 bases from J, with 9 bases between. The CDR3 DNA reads TGTGCCTGGAGTGTGGGTGGGCCAGAGACCCAGTACTTC. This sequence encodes CAWSVGGPETQYF.

In DNA form, the CDR3 reads TGTGCCAGCAGCCCAACTAGCGGGGTTGCAGATACGCAGTATTTT. It is translated as CASSPTSGVADTQYF. This chain uses TRBV7-8 with TRBJ2-3; TRBD2 aligns across 10 bases. Looked up from germline, CDR1 is SGHVS and CDR2 is FQNEAQ. Germline trimming cut 5 bases from V and 4 bases from J; bases unmatched to any gene: 6. The CDR3 extends over 15 amino acids.

The CDR3 loop is CASSLGQNTDTQYF. CDR3 coding DNA: TGTGCCAGCAGCTTAGGCCAGAACACAGATACGCAGTATTTT. V gene TRBV11-3 combines with J gene TRBJ2-3; D gene unclear. Germline V gene lookup returns CDR1 SGHNT and CDR2 YENEEA. CDR3 size: 14 residues. V dropped 1 base and J dropped 2 bases, with 7 bases sitting between them. The full variable domain, rest sourced from reference TRBV11-3 and TRBJ2-3, is EAGVVQSPRYKIIEKKQPVAFWCNPISGHNTLYWYLQNLGQGPELLIRYENEEAVDDSQLPKDRFSAERLKGVDSTLKIQPAELGDSAVYLCASSLGQNTDTQYFGPGTRLTVL.

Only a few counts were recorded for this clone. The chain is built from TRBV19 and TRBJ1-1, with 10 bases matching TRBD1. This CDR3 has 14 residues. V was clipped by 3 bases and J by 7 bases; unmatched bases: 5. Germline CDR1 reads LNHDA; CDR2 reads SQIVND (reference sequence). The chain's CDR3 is CASSMDRGVGEAFF. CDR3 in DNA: TGTGCCAGTAGTATGGACAGGGGGGTCGGTGAAGCTTTCTTT.

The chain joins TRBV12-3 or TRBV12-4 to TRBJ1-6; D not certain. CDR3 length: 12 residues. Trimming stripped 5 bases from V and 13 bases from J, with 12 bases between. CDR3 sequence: CASSRLGAPLHF. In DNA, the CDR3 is TGTGCCAGCAGTCGACTAGGAGCGCCCCTCCACTTT.

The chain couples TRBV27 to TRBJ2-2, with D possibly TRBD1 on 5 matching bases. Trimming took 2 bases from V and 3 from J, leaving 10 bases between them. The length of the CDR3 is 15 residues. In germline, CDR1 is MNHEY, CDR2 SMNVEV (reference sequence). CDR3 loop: CASSLRQGYTGELFF. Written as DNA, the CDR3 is TGTGCCAGCAGTTTAAGGCAGGGCTACACCGGGGAGCTGTTTTTT.

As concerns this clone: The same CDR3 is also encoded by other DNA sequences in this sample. The CDR3 reads CASSVAGGLTDTQYF. The CDR3 region has the DNA TGTGCCAGCAGCGTGGCAGGGGGACTCACAGATACGCAGTATTTT. This chain connects TRBV9 to TRBJ2-3, with D maybe TRBD1 (7 bases). The CDR3 is 15 amino acids. The V gene lost 2 bases and the J gene lost 2 bases, with 12 bases spanning the gap. CDR1 is SGDLS, CDR2 YYNGEE, per germline.

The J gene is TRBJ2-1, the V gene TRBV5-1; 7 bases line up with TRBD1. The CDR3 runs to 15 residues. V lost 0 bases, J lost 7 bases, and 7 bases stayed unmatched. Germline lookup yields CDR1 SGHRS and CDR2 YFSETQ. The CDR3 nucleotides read TGCGCCAGCAGCTTGGACGACAGGGCAGTTAATGAGCAGTTCTTC. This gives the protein CASSLDDRAVNEQFF.

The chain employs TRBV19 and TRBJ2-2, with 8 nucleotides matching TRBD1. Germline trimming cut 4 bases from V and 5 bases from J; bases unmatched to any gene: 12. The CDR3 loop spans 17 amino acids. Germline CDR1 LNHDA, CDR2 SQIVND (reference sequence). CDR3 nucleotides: TGTGCCAGTAGTACCGGGACAGGAAGGGCAATTACCGGGGAGCTGTTTTTT. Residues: CASSTGTGRAITGELFF.

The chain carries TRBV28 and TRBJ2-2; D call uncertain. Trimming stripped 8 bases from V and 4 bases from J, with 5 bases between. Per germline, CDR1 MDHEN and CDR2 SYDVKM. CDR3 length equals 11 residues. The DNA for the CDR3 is TGTGCCAGCCGAGGCACCGGGGAGCTGTTTTTT. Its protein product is CASRGTGELFF.

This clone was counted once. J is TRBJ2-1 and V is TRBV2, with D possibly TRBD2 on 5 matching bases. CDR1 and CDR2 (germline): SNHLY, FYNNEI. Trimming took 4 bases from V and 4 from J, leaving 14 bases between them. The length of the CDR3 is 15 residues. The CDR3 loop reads CASSGGAVFYNEQFF. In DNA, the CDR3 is TGTGCCAGCAGTGGAGGAGCGGTGTTTTACAATGAGCAGTTCTTC.

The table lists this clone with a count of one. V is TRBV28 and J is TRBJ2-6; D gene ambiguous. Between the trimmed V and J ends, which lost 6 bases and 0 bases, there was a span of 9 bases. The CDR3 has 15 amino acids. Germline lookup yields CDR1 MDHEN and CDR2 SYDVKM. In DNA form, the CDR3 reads TGTGCCAGCAGCTCTCCCTCCTCTGGGGCCAACGTCCTGACTTTC. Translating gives CASSSPSSGANVLTF.

The CDR3 is CASSQNIHSNQPQHF. CDR3 nucleotide sequence: TGTGCCAGCTCCCAAAACATCCATAGCAATCAGCCCCAGCATTTT. The chain links TRBV18 to TRBJ1-5; no clear D gene. The CDR3 length is 15 residues. Trimming left V 6 bases short and J 0 bases short, with 12 bases between. From germline, CDR1 is KGHSH and CDR2 LQKENI.

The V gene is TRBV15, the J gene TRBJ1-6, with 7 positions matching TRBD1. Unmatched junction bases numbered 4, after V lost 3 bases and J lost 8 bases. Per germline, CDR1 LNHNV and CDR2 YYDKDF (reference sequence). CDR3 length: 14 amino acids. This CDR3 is CATSRGGTDSPLHF. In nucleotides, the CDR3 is TGTGCCACCAGCAGGGGCGGGACAGATTCACCCCTCCACTTT.